This TCR beta chain was observed in a study of resident and recirculating memory T cells in vitiligo. Study-wide background: Samples were epidermis from two lesional and two nonlesional sites, plus PBMCs.

The repertoire was sequenced with immunoSEQ multiplex PCR; TCRdb's copy has only in-frame clones and lacks some. The data hold 40,000 to 45,000 clones, with around nine tenths observed a single time. Of note for this clone: Relative to the germline gene, one junction end is altered; a read error may explain this.

The CDR3 runs 14 residues. Germline CDR1 SGHTA, CDR2 FQGNSA. The receptor was isolated from a male donor with vitiligo. The gene calls are TRBV7-2 and TRBJ2-3; weak D call: TRBD1 (5 bases). Sequenced input: blood. In DNA form, the CDR3 reads TGTGCCAGCAGCTTAGTCCACGGAACAGGTACGCAGTATTTT. It is translated as CASSLVHGTGTQYF.